The entry below gives a single T cell receptor (beta chain) sequence along with its context. During its preparation, the TCRbeta library received unique molecular identifiers. MiXCR, run by TCRdb on the PCR reads, gives a single entry per CDR3 protein. The sample yields some 490,000 distinct CDR3 sequences, around 13% seen once. This entry is derived from a study of T-cell reconstitution after alpha-beta-depleted transplantation in children. The ends were cut back, 5 bases at V and 4 bases at J, with 20 bases in the middle. This CDR3 region has 17 residues. CDR1 SEHNR and CDR2 FQNEAQ come from the germline V gene (reference sequence).

The sample here was PBMCs from the stem cell graft donor, taken from the stem cell graft. The clonotype originates from a human donor who donated a stem cell graft to a child with combined immunodeficiency. The rearrangement uses TRBV7-9 and TRBJ1-4; D gene unclear. The CDR3 here is CASSTYGVGSLNEKLFF. The DNA for the CDR3 is TGTGCCAGCAGCACCTATGGAGTGGGAAGCCTTAATGAAAAACTGTTTTTT.